Below are 20 T cell receptor beta chains sequenced from a single sample in a study of early T cells in non-severe SARS-CoV-2 infection. TCRdb reprocessed the 5' RACE reads with MiXCR, giving one entry per CDR3 protein. In the table there are more than 95,000 distinct CDR3 sequences, 8% to 13% of which are singletons. The sample was whole blood, taken at baseline. The receptor set was obtained from an adult who was a healthcare worker with PCR-confirmed SARS-CoV-2 infection or an uninfected control (not recorded which).

The V call is TRBV20-1, the J call TRBJ1-2, with D possibly TRBD1 on 6 matching bases. CDR1 and CDR2 from the germline V gene are DFQATT and SNEGSKA (reference sequence). The V end lost 1 base, the J end lost 2 bases, and 11 bases lay between the germline ends. CDR3 length: 14 amino acids. CDR3 sequence: CSARAGDLNYGYTF. CDR3 in DNA: TGCAGTGCTAGAGCAGGGGACCTAAACTATGGCTACACCTTC.

V is TRBV28 and J is TRBJ2-3; TRBD2 agrees at 7 bases. CDR1 MDHEN and CDR2 SYDVKM come from the germline V gene. V lost 5 bases, J lost 5 bases, and 10 bases stayed unmatched. This CDR3 spans 15 amino acids. The CDR3 region has the DNA TGTGCCAGCAGTAGGGCGGGAGTTGGCGAAGATACGCAGTATTTT. It codes for CASSRAGVGEDTQYF.

This clonotype turned up a few times. The chain has TRBV14 and TRBJ1-2; D not certain. The CDR3 totals 17 residues. V dropped 1 base and J dropped 4 bases, with 19 bases sitting between them. The germline CDR1 and CDR2 sequences are SGHDN and FVKESK. In DNA, the CDR3 is TGTGCCAGCAGCCAAGTATCCGCTCGCAGCCCCTCCTATGGCTACACCTTC. It translates to CASSQVSARSPSYGYTF. Full variable domain (remainder filled in from reference TRBV14 and TRBJ1-2): EAGVTQFPSHSVIEKGQTVTLRCDPISGHDNLYWYRRVMGKEIKFLLHFVKESKQDESGMPNNRFLAERTGGTYSTLKVQPAELEDSGVYFCASSQVSARSPSYGYTFGSGTRLTVV.

In regard to this clonotype: Relative to the germline gene, one junction end is altered; a read error may explain this. This chain connects TRBV7-9 to TRBJ2-7; D gene ambiguous. The CDR3 loop spans 11 amino acids. CDR1 is SEHNR, CDR2 FQNEAQ, per germline (reference sequence). Here the CDR3 reads CVSSLSAWQYF. CDR3 sequence (DNA): TGTGTCAGCAGCTTATCGGCCTGGCAGTACTTC.

This clonotype appeared many times. The V gene is TRBV29-1, the J gene TRBJ2-7; 9 bases map to TRBD1. The germline V gene encodes CDR1 SQVTM and CDR2 ANQGSEA. V shed 7 bases, J shed 5 bases, and the junction held 12 bases outside the gene matches. The CDR3 is 14 amino acids. The CDR3 nucleotides read TGCAGCGCCCTACCCGGGACAGGGATAGACGAGCAGTACTTC. It is translated as CSALPGTGIDEQYF.

J is TRBJ2-3 and V is TRBV9, with 7 nucleotides matching TRBD1. The CDR3 consists of 18 residues. V lost 0 bases, J lost 4 bases, and 14 bases stayed unmatched. Looked up from germline, CDR1 is SGDLS and CDR2 is YYNGEE. This CDR3 reads CASSVDVLPRTGADTQYF. The CDR3 DNA reads as TGTGCCAGCAGCGTAGATGTCTTACCTAGGACAGGTGCAGATACGCAGTATTTT.

The table lists this clonotype with many counts. CDR3 loop: CSARDRLRGVHYNEQFF. The CDR3 region has the DNA TGCAGTGCTAGAGATCGCCTAAGAGGCGTCCACTACAATGAGCAGTTCTTC. This rearrangement joins TRBV20-1 to TRBJ2-1; D unresolved. The V gene lost 0 bases and the J gene lost 3 bases, with 18 bases spanning the gap. This CDR3 has 17 amino acids. CDR1 and CDR2 from the germline V gene are DFQATT and SNEGSKA (reference sequence).

This clonotype was detected ten times or more. The chain uses TRBV24-1 and TRBJ1-2; D is unresolved. The CDR3 covers 12 residues. The ends were cut back, 5 bases at V and 1 base at J, with 4 bases in the middle. Germline-derived CDR1 and CDR2 are KGHDR and SFDVKD. The chain's CDR3 is CATSADNYGYTF. CDR3 nucleotide sequence: TGTGCCACCAGTGCCGATAACTATGGCTACACCTTC.

In its sample, this clonotype was seen a few times. CDR3 protein: CASSLSSKNIQYF. The CDR3 DNA reads TGTGCCAGCAGCTTGTCATCCAAAAACATTCAGTACTTC. The chain links TRBV11-3 to TRBJ2-4; D unclear. In germline, CDR1 is SGHNT, CDR2 YENEEA. Between the trimmed V and J ends, which lost 3 bases and 2 bases, there was a span of 5 bases. The CDR3 is made up of 13 amino acids.

This clonotype was seen once. Since a much larger clone is just one base distant, this may be a read error. The V gene is TRBV5-1, the J gene TRBJ2-1, with D possibly being TRBD1 (5 bases). Trimming took off 1 base at V and 0 bases at J, with 17 bases between the two ends. CDR1 and CDR2 from the germline V gene are SGHRS and YFSETQ. This CDR3 is built from 18 residues. DNA of the CDR3: TGCGCCAGCAGCTTGCTCTGGAACAGGCCTGGCTCCTACAATGAGCAGTTCTTC. It codes for CASSLLWNRPGSYNEQFF. The whole variable domain, filled in from reference TRBV5-1 and TRBJ2-1, reads KAGVTQTPRYLIKTRGQQVTLSCSPISGHRSVSWYQQTPGQGLQFLFEYFSETQRNKGNFPGRFSGRQFSNSRSEMNVSTLELGDSALYLCASSLLWNRPGSYNEQFFGPGTRLTVL.

This chain links TRBV6-6 with TRBJ2-3; 10 bases are a match to TRBD2. Germline V gives CDR1 MNHNY, CDR2 SVGAGI (reference sequence). V was clipped by 0 bases and J by 4 bases; unmatched bases: 10. CDR3 length: 18 residues. The chain's CDR3 is CASSYSGVAGGSSDTQYF. The CDR3, as DNA: TGTGCCAGCAGTTACTCCGGGGTAGCGGGAGGAAGTTCAGATACGCAGTATTTT.

This clonotype was detected many times. The chain carries TRBV5-4 and TRBJ1-2; the D gene is possibly TRBD1 (5 bases). Germline CDR1 is SGHNT and CDR2 is YYREEE (reference sequence). The ends were cut back, 4 bases at V and 7 bases at J, with 11 bases in the middle. CDR3 length equals 12 residues. In nucleotides, the CDR3 is TGTGCCAGCAGCCGGGACCGGTTTGGCTACACCTTC. It yields the protein CASSRDRFGYTF.

This chain connects TRBV7-8 to TRBJ2-1; D possibly corresponds to TRBD1 (6 bases). This CDR3 has 16 residues. V lost 5 bases to trimming and J lost 3 bases, with 17 bases between them. Germline V gene data show CDR1 as SGHVS and CDR2 as FQNEAQ. This CDR3 reads CASSPGTPGYYNEQFF. The DNA of the CDR3 is TGTGCCAGCAGCCCAGGGACACCCGGATACTACAATGAGCAGTTCTTC.

Many counts were recorded for this clonotype. V usage is TRBV6-5 and J usage is TRBJ1-5; D is uncertain. There are 15 residues in the CDR3. Trimming shortened V by 4 bases and J by 0 bases, and 10 bases separated the two germline ends. The germline gives CDR1 MNHEY, CDR2 SVGAGI. CDR3 in DNA: TGTGCCAGCAGTTCAGACGGTGATAGCAATCAGCCCCAGCATTTT. Residues: CASSSDGDSNQPQHF.

The table lists this clonotype with many counts. This chain connects TRBV20-1 to TRBJ2-7; no reliable D call. From germline, CDR1 is DFQATT and CDR2 SNEGSKA (reference sequence). CDR3 length: 15 amino acids. V lost 5 bases and J 0 bases, leaving 17 bases between the germline ends. CDR3 in amino acids: CSAARLDASSYEQYF. In nucleotides, the CDR3 is TGCAGTGCTGCTCGATTGGATGCAAGCTCCTACGAGCAGTACTTC.

This clonotype was observed at least ten times. The chain uses TRBV7-8 and TRBJ2-1; 8 nucleotides agree with TRBD2. Unmatched junction bases numbered 2, after V lost 2 bases and J lost 2 bases. The germline V gene encodes CDR1 SGHVS and CDR2 FQNEAQ. CDR3 length: 15 residues. CDR3 amino acids: CASSLRAGAYNEQFF. Written as DNA, the CDR3 is TGTGCCAGCAGCTTAAGAGCGGGGGCCTACAATGAGCAGTTCTTC.

This clonotype was seen a handful of times. J is TRBJ1-5 and V is TRBV12-3 or TRBV12-4; 8 nucleotides align to TRBD1. This CDR3 region has 16 residues. Losses at the gene ends were 5 bases for V and 2 bases for J; bases not matched to a gene: 8. The DNA of the CDR3 is TGTGCCAGCAGTCCCCCGCCGGGACAGGGCAATCAGCCCCAGCATTTT. Encoded protein: CASSPPPGQGNQPQHF.

This clonotype was seen ten or more times. The CDR3 DNA sequence: TGTGCCAGCAGCCAAGAGGTCGTGGAGACCCAGTACTTC. It codes for CASSQEVVETQYF. The chain employs TRBV3-1 and TRBJ2-5; D is unresolved. V dropped 0 bases and J dropped 5 bases, with 7 bases sitting between them. The length of the CDR3 is 13 residues. Looked up from germline, CDR1 is LGHDT and CDR2 is YNNKEL (reference sequence).

This clonotype was counted a few times. The chain uses TRBV7-6 and TRBJ1-5; TRBD1 might be the D (5 bases). Deletions cut 5 bases from V and 6 bases from J, with 14 bases between. The length of the CDR3 is 14 residues. Looked up from germline, CDR1 is SGHVS and CDR2 is FNYEAQ. CDR3: CASSPMGVFQPQHF. The CDR3 region has the DNA TGTGCCAGCAGCCCCATGGGGGTATTTCAGCCCCAGCATTTT. The variable domain in full, completed from reference TRBV7-6 and TRBJ1-5, reads GAGVSQSPRYKVTKRGQDVALRCDPISGHVSLYWYRQALGQGPEFLTYFNYEAQQDKSGLPNDRFSAERPEGSISTLTIQRTEQRDSAMYRCASSPMGVFQPQHFGDGTRLSIL.

Only a few counts were recorded for this clonotype. The V and J genes are TRBV28 and TRBJ2-7, with TRBD2 as a possible D gene (5 bases). Germline V gives CDR1 MDHEN, CDR2 SYDVKM. Deletions cut 6 bases from V and 3 bases from J, with 12 bases between. This CDR3 has 13 residues. CDR3 bases: TGTGCCAGCAGGCAGAGCGGCTTCTACGAGCAGTACTTC. As protein: CASRQSGFYEQYF.